A single sample gave rise to the 9 T cell receptor beta chains below, sequenced in a study of T cell repertoires in cytomegalovirus infection (dated by TCRdb to between 2018 and 2021). The sample was run on an Illumina HiSeq 1500. TCRdb ran its own pipeline on the public reads, namely fastp trimming at Q25 and MiXCR clone calling, and kept in-frame beta chains. Rows matching on CDR3 protein sequence are summarized as one entry with the most common DNA and genes. The sample yields 210,000 or so distinct CDR3 sequences; approximately 6.7% were counted once. More than 5.5% of the sample comes from the top ten. The source material was PBMCs. These receptors came from a human donor in good health (CMV status not recorded). Some clones in this sample may be carry-over from other donors' samples.

This clonotype was seen at least ten times. The chain recombines TRBV10-3 with TRBJ1-1; 7 bases agree with TRBD1. Germline assignment: CDR1 ENHRY and CDR2 SYGVKD. The CDR3 length is 15 residues. V dropped 7 bases and J dropped 1; count of bases not matched to a gene: 9. CDR3 protein: CAIMSDRWKNTEAFF. Here the CDR3 DNA reads TGTGCCATCATGTCGGACAGGTGGAAGAACACTGAAGCTTTCTTT.

This clonotype appeared many times. This chain joins TRBV10-3 and TRBJ2-3; D uncertain. CDR3 length: 15 amino acids. V lost 4 bases, J lost 0 bases, and 11 bases lay in between. The V gene's germline CDR1 is ENHRY and CDR2 SYGVKD. Written as DNA, the CDR3 is TGTGCCATCAGTGTTGGCGGTACTAGCACAGATACGCAGTATTTT. Residues: CAISVGGTSTDTQYF.

The genes are TRBV5-1 and TRBJ2-1, with D possibly matching TRBD1 (6 bases). The ends were cut back, 3 bases at V and 0 bases at J, with 10 bases in the middle. Germline V gives CDR1 SGHRS, CDR2 YFSETQ. The CDR3 runs 15 residues. In DNA form, the CDR3 reads TGCGCCAGCAGCTGGACAGACAGCTCCTACAATGAGCAGTTCTTC. This encodes CASSWTDSSYNEQFF. Looking up the rest from reference TRBV5-1 and TRBJ2-1 gives the full variable domain: KAGVTQTPRYLIKTRGQQVTLSCSPISGHRSVSWYQQTPGQGLQFLFEYFSETQRNKGNFPGRFSGRQFSNSRSEMNVSTLELGDSALYLCASSWTDSSYNEQFFGPGTRLTVL.

At least ten counts were recorded for this clonotype. This chain uses TRBV20-1 with TRBJ1-1; D may be TRBD1 (6 bases). V dropped 2 bases and J dropped 0 bases, with 10 bases sitting between them. Germline V CDR1 and CDR2: DFQATT, SNEGSKA (reference sequence). This CDR3 region has 14 residues. CDR3 region: CSARYGGMNTEAFF. The CDR3 nucleotides read TGCAGTGCTAGATACGGGGGCATGAACACTGAAGCTTTCTTT.

This clonotype showed up many times. The gene calls are TRBV7-2 and TRBJ1-1, with D maybe TRBD1 (5 bases). Germline loops: CDR1 SGHTA, CDR2 FQGNSA. This CDR3 has 12 residues. V was clipped by 2 bases and J by 11 bases, with 12 bases between them. CDR3 in DNA: TGTGCCAGCAGCTTACGGGACGGTGCGGCTTTCTTT. Protein sequence: CASSLRDGAAFF.

In its sample, this clonotype was seen many times. The chain is built from TRBV7-9 and TRBJ2-1; TRBD2 matches 11 bases. Germline V gene data show CDR1 as SEHNR and CDR2 as FQNEAQ (reference sequence). There are 18 residues in the CDR3. Trimming took 0 bases from V and 8 from J; bases not matched to a gene: 12. As DNA, the CDR3 is TGTGCCAGCAGCTTAGCGAAGGGCACTAGCGGGGGCAGGGATGAGCAGTTCTTC. Protein: CASSLAKGTSGGRDEQFF.

This clonotype has at least ten counts. The chain recombines TRBV7-2 with TRBJ1-5; D call uncertain. The CDR3 runs to 13 residues. The germline V gene encodes CDR1 SGHTA and CDR2 FQGNSA. V lost 5 bases and J 3 bases, leaving 8 bases between the germline ends. CDR3 region: CASSPSNNQPQHF. The CDR3 bases are TGTGCCAGCAGCCCCTCGAACAATCAGCCCCAGCATTTT.

This clonotype has ten or more counts. The chain combines TRBV7-9 with TRBJ1-2; no clear D. The CDR3 length is 12 residues. Germline V CDR1 and CDR2: SEHNR, FQNEAQ (reference sequence). V gave up 8 bases and J gave up 0 bases, with 7 bases separating them. The CDR3 here is CASGGPNYGYTF. In DNA form, the CDR3 reads TGTGCCAGCGGCGGTCCTAACTATGGCTACACCTTC.

In this sample, this clonotype turned up a few times. The chain combines TRBV5-6 with TRBJ2-5; 7 nucleotides line up with TRBD1. This CDR3 comprises 13 residues. In germline, CDR1 is SGHDT, CDR2 YYEEEE. V lost 5 bases to trimming and J lost 4 bases; unmatched junction nucleotides: 5. The CDR3 DNA is TGTGCCAGCAGGTACTACAGGGGAGAGACCCAGTACTTC. This codes for CASRYYRGETQYF.